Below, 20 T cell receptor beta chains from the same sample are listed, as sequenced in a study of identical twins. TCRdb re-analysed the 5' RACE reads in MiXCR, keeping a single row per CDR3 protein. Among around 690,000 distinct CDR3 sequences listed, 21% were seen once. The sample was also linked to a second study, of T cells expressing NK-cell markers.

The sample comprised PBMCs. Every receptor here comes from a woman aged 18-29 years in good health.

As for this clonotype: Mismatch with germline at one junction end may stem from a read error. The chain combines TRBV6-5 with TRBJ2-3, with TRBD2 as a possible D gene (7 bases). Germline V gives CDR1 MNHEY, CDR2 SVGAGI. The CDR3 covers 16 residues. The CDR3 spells CASSYSWGGPPDTQYF. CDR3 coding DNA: TGTGCCAGTAGTTACTCGTGGGGGGGGCCCCCAGATACGCAGTATTTT.

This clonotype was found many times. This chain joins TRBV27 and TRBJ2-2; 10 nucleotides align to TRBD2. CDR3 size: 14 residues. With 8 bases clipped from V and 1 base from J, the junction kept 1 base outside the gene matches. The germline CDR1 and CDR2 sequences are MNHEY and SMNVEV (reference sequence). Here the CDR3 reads CASRLAGNTGELFF. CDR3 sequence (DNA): TGTGCCAGCCGACTAGCGGGGAACACCGGGGAGCTGTTTTTT.

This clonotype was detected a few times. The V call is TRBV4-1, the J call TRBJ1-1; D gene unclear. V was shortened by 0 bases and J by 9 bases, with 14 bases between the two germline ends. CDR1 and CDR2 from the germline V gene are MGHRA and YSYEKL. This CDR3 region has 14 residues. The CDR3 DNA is TGCGCCAGCAGCCAAGAAGGAACTATCAGCCAAGCTTTCTTT. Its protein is CASSQEGTISQAFF.

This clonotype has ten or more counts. Here the CDR3 DNA reads TGTGCCAGCGGTCGGAGTGGAATCTACGAGCAGTACTTC. Its protein product is CASGRSGIYEQYF. The chain recombines TRBV6-6 with TRBJ2-7; D remains ambiguous. CDR1 is MNHNY, CDR2 SVGAGI, per germline (reference sequence). Trimming removed 8 bases at V and 3 bases at J, with 14 bases between. The CDR3 contains 13 residues.

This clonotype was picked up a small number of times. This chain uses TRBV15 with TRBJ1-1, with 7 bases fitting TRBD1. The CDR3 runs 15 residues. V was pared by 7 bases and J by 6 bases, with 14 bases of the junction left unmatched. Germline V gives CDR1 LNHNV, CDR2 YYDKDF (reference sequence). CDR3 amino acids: CATTVGQHGDAEAFF. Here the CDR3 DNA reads TGTGCCACCACCGTGGGACAGCACGGAGACGCTGAAGCTTTCTTT.

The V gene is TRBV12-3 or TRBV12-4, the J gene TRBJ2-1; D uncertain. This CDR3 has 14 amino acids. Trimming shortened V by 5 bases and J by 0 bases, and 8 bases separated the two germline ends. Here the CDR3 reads CASSPLSSYNEQFF. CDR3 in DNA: TGTGCCAGCAGTCCACTTAGCTCCTACAATGAGCAGTTCTTC.

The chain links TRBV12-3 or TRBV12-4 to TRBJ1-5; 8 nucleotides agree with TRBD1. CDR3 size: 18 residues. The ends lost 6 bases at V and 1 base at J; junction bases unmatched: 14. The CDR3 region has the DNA TGTGCCAGCAGCCGAAATGGACAGGGCGGGACGAGCAATCAGCCCCAGCATTTT. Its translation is CASSRNGQGGTSNQPQHF.

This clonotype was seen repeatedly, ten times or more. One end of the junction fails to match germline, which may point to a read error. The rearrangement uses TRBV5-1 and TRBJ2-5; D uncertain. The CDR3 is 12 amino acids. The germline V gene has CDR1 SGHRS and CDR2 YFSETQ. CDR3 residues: CASSLGQETQYF. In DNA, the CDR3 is TGTGCCAGCAGCTTAGGTCAGGAGACCCAGTACTTC.

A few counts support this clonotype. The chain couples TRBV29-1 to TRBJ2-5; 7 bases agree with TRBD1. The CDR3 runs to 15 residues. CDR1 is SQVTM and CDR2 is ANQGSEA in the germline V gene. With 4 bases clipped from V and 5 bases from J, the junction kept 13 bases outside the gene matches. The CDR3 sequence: CSVGLSTGTAETQYF. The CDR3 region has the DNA TGCAGCGTTGGCCTCTCAACCGGGACAGCTGAGACCCAGTACTTC.

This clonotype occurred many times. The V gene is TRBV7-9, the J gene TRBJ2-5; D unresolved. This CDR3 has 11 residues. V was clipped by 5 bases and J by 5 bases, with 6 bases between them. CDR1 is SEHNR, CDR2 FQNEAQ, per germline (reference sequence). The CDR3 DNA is TGTGCCAGCAGCACCCGGGAGACCCAGTACTTC. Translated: CASSTRETQYF.

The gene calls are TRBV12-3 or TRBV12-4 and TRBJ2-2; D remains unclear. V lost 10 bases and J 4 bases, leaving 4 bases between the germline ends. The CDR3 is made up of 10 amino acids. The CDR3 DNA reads TGTGCCATTTTCACCGGGGAGCTGTTTTTT. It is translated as CAIFTGELFF.

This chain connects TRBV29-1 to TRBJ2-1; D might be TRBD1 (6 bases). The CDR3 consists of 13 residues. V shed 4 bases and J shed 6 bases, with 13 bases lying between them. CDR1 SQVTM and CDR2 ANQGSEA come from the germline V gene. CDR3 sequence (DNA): TGCAGCGTTGTACGGCAGGGGATCAATGAGCAGTTCTTC. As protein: CSVVRQGINEQFF.

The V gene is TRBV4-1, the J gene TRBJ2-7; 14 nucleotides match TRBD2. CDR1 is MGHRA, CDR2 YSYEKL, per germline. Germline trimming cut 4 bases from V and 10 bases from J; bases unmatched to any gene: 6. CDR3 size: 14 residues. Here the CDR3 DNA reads TGCGCCAGCAGCCGCCTAGGACTAGCGGGAGGTCAGTACTTC. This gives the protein CASSRLGLAGGQYF.

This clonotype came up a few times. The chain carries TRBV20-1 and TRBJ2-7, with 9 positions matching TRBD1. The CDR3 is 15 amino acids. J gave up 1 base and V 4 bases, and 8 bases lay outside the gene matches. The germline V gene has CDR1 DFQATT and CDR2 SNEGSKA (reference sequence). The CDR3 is CSANSGTGKSYEQYF. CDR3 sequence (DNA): TGCAGTGCTAATTCCGGGACAGGGAAGTCCTACGAGCAGTACTTC.

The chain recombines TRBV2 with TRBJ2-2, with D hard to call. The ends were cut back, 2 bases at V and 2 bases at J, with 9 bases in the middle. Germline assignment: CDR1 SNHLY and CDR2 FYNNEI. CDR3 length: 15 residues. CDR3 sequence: CASSEIELNTGELFF. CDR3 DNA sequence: TGTGCCAGCAGTGAAATCGAACTCAACACCGGGGAGCTGTTTTTT.

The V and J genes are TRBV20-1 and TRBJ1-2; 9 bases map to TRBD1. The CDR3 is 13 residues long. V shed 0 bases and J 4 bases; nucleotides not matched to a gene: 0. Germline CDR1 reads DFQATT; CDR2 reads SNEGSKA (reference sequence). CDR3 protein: CSAREGQGYGYTF. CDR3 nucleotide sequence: TGCAGTGCTAGAGAGGGACAGGGCTATGGCTACACCTTC.

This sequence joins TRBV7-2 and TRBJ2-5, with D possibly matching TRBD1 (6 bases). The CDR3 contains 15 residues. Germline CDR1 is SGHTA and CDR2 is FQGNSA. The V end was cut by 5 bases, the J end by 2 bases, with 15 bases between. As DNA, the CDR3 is TGTGCCAGCAGCGCGAGGACAGCCCCTCAAGAGACCCAGTACTTC. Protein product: CASSARTAPQETQYF.

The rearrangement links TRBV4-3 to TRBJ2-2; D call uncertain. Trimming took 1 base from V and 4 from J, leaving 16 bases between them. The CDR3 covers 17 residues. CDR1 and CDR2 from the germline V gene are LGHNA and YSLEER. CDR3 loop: CASSQVYGPSGTGELFF. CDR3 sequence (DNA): TGCGCCAGCAGCCAAGTGTATGGACCATCGGGCACCGGGGAGCTGTTTTTT.

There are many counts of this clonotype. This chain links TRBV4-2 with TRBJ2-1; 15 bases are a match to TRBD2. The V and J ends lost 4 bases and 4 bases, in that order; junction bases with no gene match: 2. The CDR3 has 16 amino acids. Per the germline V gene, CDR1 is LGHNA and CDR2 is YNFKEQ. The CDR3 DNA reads TGTGCCAGCAGCCCCGGACTAGCGGGGGGGTACAATGAGCAGTTCTTC. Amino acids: CASSPGLAGGYNEQFF.

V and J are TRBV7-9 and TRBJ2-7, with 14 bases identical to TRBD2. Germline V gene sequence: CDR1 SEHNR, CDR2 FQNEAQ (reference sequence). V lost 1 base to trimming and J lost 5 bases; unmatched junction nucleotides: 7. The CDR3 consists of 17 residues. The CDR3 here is CASSLVGTSGRSHEQYF. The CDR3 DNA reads TGTGCCAGCAGCTTAGTTGGGACTAGCGGGAGAAGCCACGAGCAGTACTTC. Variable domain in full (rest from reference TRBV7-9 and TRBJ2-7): DTGVSQNPRHKITKRGQNVTFRCDPISEHNRLYWYRQTLGQGPEFLTYFQNEAQLEKSRLLSDRFSAERPKGSFSTLEIQRTEQGDSAMYLCASSLVGTSGRSHEQYFGPGTRLTVT.